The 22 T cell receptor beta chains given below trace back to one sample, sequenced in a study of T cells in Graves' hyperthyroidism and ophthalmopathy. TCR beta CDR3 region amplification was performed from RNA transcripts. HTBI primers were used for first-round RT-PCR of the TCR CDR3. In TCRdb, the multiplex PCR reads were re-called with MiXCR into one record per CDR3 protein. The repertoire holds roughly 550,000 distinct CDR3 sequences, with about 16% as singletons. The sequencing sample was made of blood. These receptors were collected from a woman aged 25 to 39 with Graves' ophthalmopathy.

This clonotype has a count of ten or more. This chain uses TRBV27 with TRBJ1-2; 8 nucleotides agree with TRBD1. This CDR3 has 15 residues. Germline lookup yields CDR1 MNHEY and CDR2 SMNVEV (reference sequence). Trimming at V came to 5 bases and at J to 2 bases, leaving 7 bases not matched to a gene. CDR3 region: CASSPGQGRNYGYTF. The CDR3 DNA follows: TGTGCCAGCAGTCCTGGACAGGGCAGGAACTATGGCTACACCTTC.

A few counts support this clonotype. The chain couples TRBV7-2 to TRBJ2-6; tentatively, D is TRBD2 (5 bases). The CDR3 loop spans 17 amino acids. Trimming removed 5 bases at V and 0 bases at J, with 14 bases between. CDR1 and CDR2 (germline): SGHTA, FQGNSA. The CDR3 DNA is TGTGCCAGCAGCCTATTGGAGGCCATCTCTGGGGCCAACGTCCTGACTTTC. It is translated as CASSLLEAISGANVLTF.

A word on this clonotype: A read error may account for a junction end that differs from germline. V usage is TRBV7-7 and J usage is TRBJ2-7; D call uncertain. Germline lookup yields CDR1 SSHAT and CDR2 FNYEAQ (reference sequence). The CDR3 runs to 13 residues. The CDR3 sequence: CASSLFGSDEQYF. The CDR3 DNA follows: TGTGCTAGCAGCCTATTCGGGTCCGACGAGCAGTACTTC. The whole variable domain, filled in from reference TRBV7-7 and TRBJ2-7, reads GAGVSQSPRYKVTKRGQDVTLRCDPISSHATLYWYQQALGQGPEFLTYFNYEAQPDKSGLPSDRFSAERPEGSISTLTIQRTEQRDSAMYRCASSLFGSDEQYFGPGTRLTVT.

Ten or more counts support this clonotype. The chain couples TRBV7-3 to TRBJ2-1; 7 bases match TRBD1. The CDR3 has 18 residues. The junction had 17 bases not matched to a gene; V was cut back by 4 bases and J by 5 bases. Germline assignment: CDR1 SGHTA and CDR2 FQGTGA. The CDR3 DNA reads TGTGCCAGCAGCTCCTATAGCTCGGGACAGCCCGAAAACAATGAGCAGTTCTTC. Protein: CASSSYSSGQPENNEQFF.

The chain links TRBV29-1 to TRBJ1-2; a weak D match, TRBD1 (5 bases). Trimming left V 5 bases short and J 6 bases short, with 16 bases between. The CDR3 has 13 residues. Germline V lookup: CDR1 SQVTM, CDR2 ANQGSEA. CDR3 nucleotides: TGCAGCGTTCATAGGGGCGAAGGAGATGGCTACACCTTC. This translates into CSVHRGEGDGYTF.

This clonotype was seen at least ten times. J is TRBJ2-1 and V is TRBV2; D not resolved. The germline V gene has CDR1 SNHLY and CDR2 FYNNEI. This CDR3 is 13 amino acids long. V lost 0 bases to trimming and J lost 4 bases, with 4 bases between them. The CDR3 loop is CASSEAGYNEQFF. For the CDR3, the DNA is TGTGCCAGCAGTGAAGCGGGTTACAATGAGCAGTTCTTC.

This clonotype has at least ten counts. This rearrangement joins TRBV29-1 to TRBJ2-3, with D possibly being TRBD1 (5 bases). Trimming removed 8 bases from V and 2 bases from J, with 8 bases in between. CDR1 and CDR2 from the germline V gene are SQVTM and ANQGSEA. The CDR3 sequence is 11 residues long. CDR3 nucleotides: TGCAGCAAGACAGTCACAGATACGCAGTATTTT. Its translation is CSKTVTDTQYF.

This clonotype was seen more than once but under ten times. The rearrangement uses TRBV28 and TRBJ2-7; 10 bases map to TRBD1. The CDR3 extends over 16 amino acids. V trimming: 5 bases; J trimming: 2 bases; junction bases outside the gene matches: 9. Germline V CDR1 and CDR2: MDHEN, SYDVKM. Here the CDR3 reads CASSARPGQGTYEQYF. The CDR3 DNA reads TGTGCCAGCAGTGCCCGCCCGGGACAGGGGACCTACGAGCAGTACTTC.

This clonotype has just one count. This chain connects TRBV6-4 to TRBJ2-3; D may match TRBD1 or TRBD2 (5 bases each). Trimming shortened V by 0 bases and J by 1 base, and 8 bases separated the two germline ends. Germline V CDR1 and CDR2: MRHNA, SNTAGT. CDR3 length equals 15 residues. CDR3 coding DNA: TGTGCCAGCAGTGACTCTGGGGGAGGCACAGATACGCAGTATTTT. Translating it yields CASSDSGGGTDTQYF.

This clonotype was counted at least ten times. The CDR3 nucleotides are TGTGCCAGCAGCTTTGGGGCTGGGGGCACTGAAGCTTTCTTT. As protein: CASSFGAGGTEAFF. The chain couples TRBV5-6 to TRBJ1-1; D is possibly TRBD1 (5 bases). CDR1 is SGHDT and CDR2 is YYEEEE in the germline V gene. The V gene lost 2 bases and the J gene lost 4 bases, with 12 bases spanning the gap. CDR3 length: 14 amino acids.

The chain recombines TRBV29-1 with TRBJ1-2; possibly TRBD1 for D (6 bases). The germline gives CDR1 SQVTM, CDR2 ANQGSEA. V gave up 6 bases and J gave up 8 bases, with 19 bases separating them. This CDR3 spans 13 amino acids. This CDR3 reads CSVPPKGVEGYTF. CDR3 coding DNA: TGCAGCGTCCCCCCTAAGGGGGTGGAAGGCTACACCTTC.

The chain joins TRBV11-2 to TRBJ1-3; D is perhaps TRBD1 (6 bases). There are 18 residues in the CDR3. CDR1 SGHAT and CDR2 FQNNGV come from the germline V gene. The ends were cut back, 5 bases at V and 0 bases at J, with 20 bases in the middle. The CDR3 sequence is CASSPGVLGALSGNTIYF. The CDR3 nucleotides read TGTGCCAGCAGCCCGGGGGTGTTGGGGGCTCTCTCTGGAAACACCATATATTTT.

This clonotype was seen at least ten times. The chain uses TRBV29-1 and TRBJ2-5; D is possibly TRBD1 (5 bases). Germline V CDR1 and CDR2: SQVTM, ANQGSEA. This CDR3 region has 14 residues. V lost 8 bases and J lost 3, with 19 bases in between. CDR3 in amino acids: CSFPTLDSEETQYF. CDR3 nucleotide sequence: TGCAGCTTTCCAACCTTAGACAGCGAAGAGACCCAGTACTTC.

The CDR3 loop is CAISESPGDEQFF. The CDR3 DNA is TGTGCCATCAGTGAGTCGCCCGGGGATGAGCAGTTCTTC. The V gene is TRBV10-3, the J gene TRBJ2-1; maybe TRBD2 (5 bases). The V gene lost 0 bases and the J gene lost 8 bases, with 8 bases spanning the gap. The CDR3 runs 13 residues. The germline V gene encodes CDR1 ENHRY and CDR2 SYGVKD.

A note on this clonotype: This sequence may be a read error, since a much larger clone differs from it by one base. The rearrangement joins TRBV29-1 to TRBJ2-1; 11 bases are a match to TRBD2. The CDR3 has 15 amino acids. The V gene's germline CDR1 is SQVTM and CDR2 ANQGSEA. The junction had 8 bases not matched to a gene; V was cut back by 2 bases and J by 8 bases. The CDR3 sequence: CSVENRLAGQDEQFF. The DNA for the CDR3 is TGCAGCGTTGAAAACAGACTAGCGGGACAGGATGAGCAGTTCTTC.

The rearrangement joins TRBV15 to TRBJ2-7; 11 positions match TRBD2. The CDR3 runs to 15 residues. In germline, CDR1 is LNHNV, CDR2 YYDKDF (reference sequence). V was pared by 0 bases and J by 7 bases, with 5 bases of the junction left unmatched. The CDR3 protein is CATSRELAGGSEQYF. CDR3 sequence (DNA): TGTGCCACCAGCAGAGAGCTAGCGGGAGGATCGGAGCAGTACTTC. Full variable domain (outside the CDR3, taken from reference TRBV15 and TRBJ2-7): DAMVIQNPRYQVTQFGKPVTLSCSQTLNHNVMYWYQQKSSQAPKLLFHYYDKDFNNEADTPDNFQSRRPNTSFCFLDIRSPGLGDTAMYLCATSRELAGGSEQYFGPGTRLTVT.

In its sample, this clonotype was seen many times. The CDR3 here is CASTKGLAGGPGDTQYF. CDR3 in DNA: TGTGCCAGCACTAAAGGACTAGCGGGAGGGCCGGGAGATACGCAGTATTTT. The chain couples TRBV2 to TRBJ2-3; TRBD2 aligns across 15 bases. Losses at the gene ends were 7 bases for V and 5 bases for J; bases not matched to a gene: 10. The CDR3 runs to 17 residues. Germline V gives CDR1 SNHLY, CDR2 FYNNEI.

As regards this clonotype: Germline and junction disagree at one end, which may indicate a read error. The CDR3 region has the DNA TGTGCCCGTAGATCAGGGGCCTGGGCCAAAAACATTCAGTACTTC. It translates to CARRSGAWAKNIQYF. The chain links TRBV19 to TRBJ2-4, with a possible D match to TRBD1 (6 bases). This CDR3 comprises 15 residues. Looked up from germline, CDR1 is LNHDA and CDR2 is SQIVND (reference sequence).

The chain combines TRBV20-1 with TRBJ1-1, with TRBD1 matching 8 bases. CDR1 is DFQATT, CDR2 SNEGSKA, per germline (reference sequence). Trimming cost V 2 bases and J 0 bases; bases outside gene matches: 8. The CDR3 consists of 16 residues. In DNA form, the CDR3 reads TGCAGTGCTAGATTTTCGGACAGGGCTTTGAACACTGAAGCTTTCTTT. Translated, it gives CSARFSDRALNTEAFF.

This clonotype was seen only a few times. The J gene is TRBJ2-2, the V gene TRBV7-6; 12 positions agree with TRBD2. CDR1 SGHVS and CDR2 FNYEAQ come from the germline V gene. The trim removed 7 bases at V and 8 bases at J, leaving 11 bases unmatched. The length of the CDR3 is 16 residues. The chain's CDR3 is CASNPTSGSTKGELFF. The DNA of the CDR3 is TGTGCCAGCAACCCGACTAGCGGGAGTACAAAGGGGGAGCTGTTTTTT.

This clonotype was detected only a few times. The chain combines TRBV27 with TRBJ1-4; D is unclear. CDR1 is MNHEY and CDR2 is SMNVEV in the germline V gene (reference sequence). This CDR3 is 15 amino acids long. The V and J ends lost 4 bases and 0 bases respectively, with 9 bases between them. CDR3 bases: TGTGCCAGCAGTTCAAAGGGTTCAACTAATGAAAAACTGTTTTTT. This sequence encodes CASSSKGSTNEKLFF.

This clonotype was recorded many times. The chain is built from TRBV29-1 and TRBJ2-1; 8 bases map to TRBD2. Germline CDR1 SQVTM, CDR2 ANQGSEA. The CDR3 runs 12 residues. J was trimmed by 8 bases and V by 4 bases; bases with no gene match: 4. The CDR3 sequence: CSVASGSYEQFF. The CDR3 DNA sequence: TGCAGCGTTGCAAGCGGGAGCTATGAGCAGTTCTTC.